These 32 T cell receptor beta chains were sequenced from one sample in a study of T cell repertoires in cytomegalovirus infection. From the reads, TCRdb called clonotypes with MiXCR, one entry per CDR3 protein. The sample holds under 150,000 distinct CDR3 sequences; about 24% are singletons and the top ten take 34%. These receptors are not linked to any known antigen. Sequences were obtained from PBMCs, sequenced either directly or after in vitro stimulation (not recorded which). All receptors derive from a human donor in good health (CMV status not recorded). Some clones in this sample may be carry-over from other donors' samples.

At least ten counts were recorded for this clonotype. V gene TRBV28 combines with J gene TRBJ1-1; tentatively, D is TRBD1 (5 bases). Trimming took 2 bases from V and 0 from J, leaving 7 bases between them. From germline, CDR1 is MDHEN and CDR2 SYDVKM. CDR3 length equals 14 residues. The CDR3 DNA sequence: TGTGCCAGCAGTTTAATAGGGGTGAACACTGAAGCTTTCTTT. It yields the protein CASSLIGVNTEAFF.

The chain recombines TRBV9 with TRBJ2-1; D gene unclear. The CDR3 covers 13 residues. Trimming pared 2 bases from V and 5 bases from J, leaving 8 bases between. CDR1 is SGDLS and CDR2 is YYNGEE in the germline V gene. The CDR3 loop reads CASSVGPHNEQFF. CDR3 DNA: TGTGCCAGCAGCGTGGGCCCACACAATGAGCAGTTCTTC.

The V call is TRBV30, the J call TRBJ2-5; 15 bases are a match to TRBD2. V lost 4 bases to trimming and J lost 1 base; unmatched junction nucleotides: 7. There are 17 residues in the CDR3. The germline V gene has CDR1 GTSNPN and CDR2 SVGIG (reference sequence). The CDR3 region has the DNA TGTGCCTGGACCGGCACGGGACTAGCGGGAGGCCAAGAGACCCAGTACTTC. It specifies CAWTGTGLAGGQETQYF.

This clonotype was found many times. V gene TRBV19 combines with J gene TRBJ1-2; D ambiguous. Between the trimmed V and J ends, which lost 7 bases and 4 bases, there was a span of 16 bases. The CDR3 has 14 residues. CDR1 and CDR2 from the germline V gene are LNHDA and SQIVND (reference sequence). The chain's CDR3 is CASTHEDTSYGYTF. DNA of the CDR3: TGTGCCAGTACCCATGAAGACACATCCTATGGCTACACCTTC. Based on the CDR3 plus reference TRBV19 and TRBJ1-2, the full variable domain is DGGITQSPKYLFRKEGQNVTLSCEQNLNHDAMYWYRQDPGQGLRLIYYSQIVNDFQKGDIAEGYSVSREKKESFPLTVTSAQKNPTAFYLCASTHEDTSYGYTFGSGTRLTVV.

This clonotype was observed many times. The chain couples TRBV7-8 to TRBJ1-1, with D unclear. Germline loops: CDR1 SGHVS, CDR2 FQNEAQ. V shed 5 bases and J shed 1 base, with 14 bases lying between them. CDR3 length equals 15 residues. Here the CDR3 DNA reads TGTGCCAGCAGCCCCCCCAGGTCTCGGAACACTGAAGCTTTCTTT. Translating it yields CASSPPRSRNTEAFF.

This clonotype showed up just a few times. The chain joins TRBV2 to TRBJ2-5, with D hard to call. Per the germline V gene, CDR1 is SNHLY and CDR2 is FYNNEI. Trimming pared 4 bases from V and 5 bases from J, leaving 11 bases between. The CDR3 covers 13 residues. The CDR3 DNA reads as TGTGCCAGCAGTGTATTGGAATTGGAGACCCAGTACTTC. Its protein is CASSVLELETQYF.

In this sample, this clonotype turned up a few times. This sequence joins TRBV5-3 and TRBJ1-2, with a tentative D call TRBD1 (6 bases). TRBV5-3 is an ORF, with its function uncertain. The germline V and J ends were trimmed by 8 bases and 0 bases, with 23 bases remaining between them. The CDR3 runs to 17 residues. The CDR3, as DNA: TGTGCCAGCCTTACTCATCCAGACAGGATAGCTAACTATGGCTACACCTTC. Its protein is CASLTHPDRIANYGYTF.

This clonotype was counted a few times. The J gene is TRBJ2-1, the V gene TRBV19; 7 positions agree with TRBD2. The CDR3 is 17 residues long. From germline, CDR1 is LNHDA and CDR2 SQIVND (reference sequence). Losses at the gene ends were 6 bases for V and 0 bases for J; bases not matched to a gene: 11. This chain's CDR3 is CASSMGVGGSSYNEQFF. CDR3 DNA sequence: TGTGCCAGTAGCATGGGGGTCGGCGGGAGCTCCTACAATGAGCAGTTCTTC.

The rearrangement joins TRBV19 to TRBJ2-1; no clear D. The CDR3 has 17 residues. The V end lost 5 bases, the J end lost 0 bases, and 17 bases lay between the germline ends. CDR1 LNHDA and CDR2 SQIVND come from the germline V gene (reference sequence). CDR3 amino acids: CASSWVRSPSSYNEQFF. CDR3 nucleotide sequence: TGTGCCAGTAGTTGGGTCAGGTCGCCTAGCTCCTACAATGAGCAGTTCTTC.

The chain uses TRBV20-1 and TRBJ2-3; 7 bases are a match to TRBD2. Germline V gives CDR1 DFQATT, CDR2 SNEGSKA (reference sequence). The CDR3 covers 13 residues. J lost 6 bases, V lost 6 bases, and 9 bases had no gene match. The CDR3: CSARTSGSDTQYF. The CDR3 bases are TGCAGTGCAAGGACTAGTGGTTCCGATACGCAGTATTTT.

The chain couples TRBV12-3 or TRBV12-4 to TRBJ2-1; TRBD2 matches 9 bases. The junction had 7 bases not matched to a gene; V was cut back by 6 bases and J by 7 bases. This CDR3 has 14 residues. Written as DNA, the CDR3 is TGTGCCAGCAGGATGAGCGGGAGGAGGAATGAGCAGTTCTTC. Residues: CASRMSGRRNEQFF.

The chain carries TRBV5-6 and TRBJ1-3, with D perhaps matching TRBD1 (6 bases). V was pared by 2 bases and J by 0 bases, with 12 bases between. The CDR3 is 16 amino acids. The germline V gene encodes CDR1 SGHDT and CDR2 YYEEEE. The CDR3 DNA reads as TGTGCCAGCAGCTTTACCAGGGGCGGCTCTGGAAACACCATATATTTT. Translation: CASSFTRGGSGNTIYF.

This clonotype was counted only a few times. The chain couples TRBV6-2 or TRBV6-3 to TRBJ1-5; 7 bases are shared with TRBD1. The CDR3 runs to 15 residues. The junction had 9 bases not matched to a gene; V was cut back by 5 bases and J by 5 bases. Germline loops: CDR1 MNHEY, CDR2 SVGEGT. CDR3 sequence: CASSVPGGTDQPQHF. The CDR3 DNA follows: TGTGCCAGCAGTGTCCCAGGGGGAACGGATCAGCCCCAGCATTTT.

In its sample, this clonotype was seen a few times. This chain uses TRBV19 with TRBJ1-1; D perhaps matches TRBD1 (5 bases). Germline-derived CDR1 and CDR2 are LNHDA and SQIVND (reference sequence). The germline V and J ends were trimmed by 6 bases and 0 bases, with 11 bases remaining between them. The CDR3 is made up of 14 amino acids. CDR3 amino acids: CASSVGAVNTEAFF. CDR3 coding DNA: TGTGCCAGTAGCGTCGGGGCGGTGAACACTGAAGCTTTCTTT.

This chain links TRBV24-1 with TRBJ2-2; D perhaps matches TRBD2 (6 bases). CDR1 KGHDR and CDR2 SFDVKD come from the germline V gene. Deletions cut 2 bases from V and 5 bases from J, with 11 bases between. The CDR3 is made up of 15 amino acids. As DNA, the CDR3 is TGTGCCACCAGTGATTCCGGGAGACCAACCGGGGAGCTGTTTTTT. It is translated as CATSDSGRPTGELFF.

This clonotype has only a few counts. This rearrangement joins TRBV28 to TRBJ2-7; D possibly corresponds to TRBD2 (6 bases). This CDR3 contains 15 residues. Deletions cut 5 bases from V and 2 bases from J, with 16 bases between. The germline V gene has CDR1 MDHEN and CDR2 SYDVKM. CDR3 amino acids: CASSRGGGDPYEQYV. The CDR3 DNA follows: TGTGCCAGCAGTCGCGGCGGCGGGGACCCCTACGAGCAGTACGTC.

The chain carries TRBV6-6 and TRBJ2-7; possible D gene TRBD1, 5 bases. Trimming removed 0 bases from V and 5 bases from J, with 11 bases in between. CDR1 is MNHNY and CDR2 is SVGAGI in the germline V gene (reference sequence). This CDR3 is built from 14 residues. The CDR3 DNA sequence: TGTGCCAGCAGTTACTCGGCTAGGGGCCACGAGCAGTACTTC. Its translation: CASSYSARGHEQYF.

The CDR3, as DNA: TGTGCCACCAGTGATTCCCCAACCCTGTACCAAGAGACCCAGTACTTC. As protein: CATSDSPTLYQETQYF. The gene calls are TRBV24-1 and TRBJ2-5; D remains ambiguous. The V and J ends lost 2 bases and 0 bases respectively, with 12 bases between them. CDR3 length: 16 residues. Germline V CDR1 and CDR2: KGHDR, SFDVKD.

This clonotype was recorded a few times. The chain has TRBV7-2 and TRBJ1-1; possibly TRBD1 for D (5 bases). With 3 bases removed from V and 0 bases from J, the gap between germline ends came to 17 bases. Germline V CDR1 and CDR2: SGHTA, FQGNSA. The CDR3 runs 17 residues. CDR3 in DNA: TGTGCCAGCAGCTTTGTTTGGATCAGGGAAATGAACACTGAAGCTTTCTTT. Protein product: CASSFVWIREMNTEAFF.

The V and J genes are TRBV28 and TRBJ2-1; 8 nucleotides agree with TRBD2. V lost 2 bases and J lost 10; bases outside the gene matches: 16. Germline loops: CDR1 MDHEN, CDR2 SYDVKM. There are 17 residues in the CDR3. In nucleotides, the CDR3 is TGTGCCAGCAGTTTACCGAAGAGGACTAGCTCCAATGGAGAGCAGTTCTTC. Translated, it gives CASSLPKRTSSNGEQFF.

This clonotype came up a few times. V gene TRBV6-6 combines with J gene TRBJ2-7; no definite D call. Trimming took off 8 bases at V and 5 bases at J, with 10 bases between the two ends. Germline V gene lookup returns CDR1 MNHNY and CDR2 SVGAGI (reference sequence). The CDR3 has 11 residues. CDR3 DNA: TGTGCCAGCCGGAATACCAACGAGCAGTACTTC. It specifies CASRNTNEQYF.

This clonotype was found many times. The chain couples TRBV7-2 to TRBJ1-3; 7 nucleotides align to TRBD1. From germline, CDR1 is SGHTA and CDR2 FQGNSA. With 5 bases clipped from V and 2 bases from J, the junction kept 6 bases outside the gene matches. The CDR3 extends over 15 amino acids. CDR3 region: CASSPGGEAGNTIYF. Written as DNA, the CDR3 is TGTGCCAGCAGCCCAGGGGGGGAGGCTGGAAACACCATATATTTT.

The chain recombines TRBV15 with TRBJ2-1; the D is unclear. Looked up from germline, CDR1 is LNHNV and CDR2 is YYDKDF (reference sequence). The CDR3 loop spans 15 amino acids. V was pared by 0 bases and J by 0 bases, with 6 bases between. CDR3 DNA sequence: TGTGCCACCAGCAGAGACCAGAGCTCCTACAATGAGCAGTTCTTC. It encodes CATSRDQSSYNEQFF.

The chain links TRBV7-6 to TRBJ2-2; TRBD1 matches 8 bases. J gave up 6 bases and V 7 bases, and 13 bases lay outside the gene matches. The CDR3 extends over 16 amino acids. From germline, CDR1 is SGHVS and CDR2 FNYEAQ. CDR3 sequence: CASNPGGVGWAGELFF. CDR3 sequence (DNA): TGTGCCAGCAACCCAGGGGGCGTTGGATGGGCCGGGGAGCTGTTTTTT.

The chain recombines TRBV11-2 with TRBJ2-7; D is possibly TRBD1 or TRBD2 (5 bases each). Germline assignment: CDR1 SGHAT and CDR2 FQNNGV. CDR3 size: 12 residues. V was clipped by 5 bases and J by 4 bases, with 9 bases between them. CDR3: CASSTRGYEQYV. The CDR3 nucleotides are TGTGCCAGCAGCACTAGGGGATACGAGCAGTACGTC.

This clonotype was observed a few times. CDR3 bases: TGTGCCAGCAGCTTGGTTTCTCGGGGGGGGCTGCTTTGGAGCTCCTACAATGAGCAGTTCTTC. Residues: CASSLVSRGGLLWSSYNEQFF. The chain couples TRBV11-2 to TRBJ2-1, with 8 bases fitting TRBD2. The CDR3 is 21 residues long. V trimming: 3 bases; J trimming: 0 bases; junction bases outside the gene matches: 19. Germline loops: CDR1 SGHAT, CDR2 FQNNGV. Supplemented by reference TRBV11-2 and TRBJ2-1, the full variable domain reads EAGVAQSPRYKIIEKRQSVAFWCNPISGHATLYWYQQILGQGPKLLIQFQNNGVVDDSQLPKDRFSAERLKGVDSTLKIQPAKLEDSAVYLCASSLVSRGGLLWSSYNEQFFGPGTRLTVL.

This clonotype was detected many times. V and J are TRBV7-2 and TRBJ1-2, with 9 bases aligning to TRBD1. The CDR3 spans 15 residues. Trimming cost V 8 bases and J 3 bases; bases outside gene matches: 10. Per germline, CDR1 SGHTA and CDR2 FQGNSA. The CDR3 reads CASHRVGQGHYGYTF. DNA of the CDR3: TGTGCCAGCCATCGTGTGGGACAGGGCCACTATGGCTACACCTTC.

The rearrangement uses TRBV12-3 or TRBV12-4 and TRBJ1-1; 7 bases fit TRBD1. After removal of 6 bases from V and 4 bases from J, the junction contained 5 bases not matched to a gene. The CDR3 has 13 amino acids. CDR3 sequence reads: CASSPTGFTEAFF. For the CDR3, the DNA is TGTGCCAGCAGCCCGACAGGGTTCACTGAAGCTTTCTTT.

The rearrangement uses TRBV9 and TRBJ2-1, with TRBD1 as a possible D gene (5 bases). The CDR3 is made up of 15 amino acids. The V end lost 0 bases, the J end lost 8 bases, and 15 bases lay between the germline ends. Germline V CDR1 and CDR2: SGDLS, YYNGEE. The CDR3, as DNA: TGTGCCAGCAGCGTAGCCCCAGGGCCAGGGTATGAGCAGTTCTTC. This encodes CASSVAPGPGYEQFF.

V usage is TRBV5-1 and J usage is TRBJ2-1; 14 bases fit TRBD2. V lost 4 bases to trimming and J lost 7 bases; unmatched junction nucleotides: 7. Per the germline V gene, CDR1 is SGHRS and CDR2 is YFSETQ. This CDR3 comprises 16 residues. The CDR3, as DNA: TGCGCCAGCAGCGACGGACTAGCGGGAGGATTTAATGAGCAGTTCTTC. This codes for CASSDGLAGGFNEQFF.

J is TRBJ1-2 and V is TRBV6-1; D gene unclear. The CDR3 loop spans 15 amino acids. Germline values: CDR1 MNHNS, CDR2 SASEGT. Between the trimmed V and J ends, which lost 7 bases and 3 bases, there was a span of 18 bases. The CDR3 reads CASNQGRVRDYGYTF. The CDR3 DNA reads as TGTGCCAGCAACCAAGGGAGGGTTCGGGACTATGGCTACACCTTC.

This clonotype was counted only a few times. The V gene is TRBV11-2, the J gene TRBJ1-1; 7 bases fit TRBD1. V shed 5 bases and J 5 bases; nucleotides not matched to a gene: 2. Germline CDR1 is SGHAT and CDR2 is FQNNGV. The CDR3 contains 12 residues. The CDR3, as DNA: TGTGCCAGCAGCCCACAGGGGACTGAAGCTTTCTTT. This translates into CASSPQGTEAFF.